One TCR beta chain is described in this entry. Its antigen is undetermined. The data belong to a study of blood T cells in healthy people across ages. Study-wide points: Among T cells, TCR beta diversity per million cells dropped roughly linearly as age rose.

Together with a sample-barcoded 5' primer, a J-beta primer mix was included in a second PCR lasting roughly 6 to 12 cycles. MiXCR, applied by TCRdb to the 5' RACE reads, yields one record per CDR3 protein. This sample has around 820,000 distinct CDR3 sequences; around a quarter occur once, and the top ten carry approximately 4%. Trimming took off 0 bases at V and 1 base at J, with 10 bases between the two ends. CDR3 length: 16 residues. Per germline, CDR1 LNHNV and CDR2 YYDKDF (reference sequence). The data were also submitted as part of a second study, on T cells of mothers and their children. That paper states: All extracted RNA went into cDNA synthesis, roughly 1.5 ug per 15 ul. Sequencing got over 10 million TCR beta CDR3 reads from each mother and about 3.1 million from each child.

This rearrangement joins TRBV15 to TRBJ2-1; D might be TRBD1 (5 bases). Sequencing was performed on blood. This TCR derives from a boy aged 5 to 17 in good health. DNA for the CDR3: TGTGCCACCAGCAGAGATGTGGCAGGGTCCTACAATGAGCAGTTCTTC. This sequence encodes CATSRDVAGSYNEQFF.